One sample yielded the 12 T cell receptor beta chains listed below, sequenced in a study of OX40 agonist ivuxolimab in advanced cancers. Measured with immunoSEQ multiplex PCR; TCRdb has only the in-frame clones, and not every one. The table shows about 36,000 clones, with 70% to 80% occurring only once. The sequences come from CD4+ or CD8+ T cells sorted from blood, collected in a trial of the OX40 agonist ivuxolimab. The receptors here all came from an adult with an advanced solid tumor such as melanoma, head and neck, liver or kidney cancer.

The CDR3 nucleotides read TGTGCCAGCAGTCCATCAACCGGACACCTTCCTCGAGAGCAGTTCTTC. Protein product: CASSPSTGHLPREQFF. The rearrangement uses TRBV27 and TRBJ2-1; maybe TRBD1 (5 bases). The germline CDR1 and CDR2 sequences are MNHEY and SMNVEV (reference sequence). Trimming took 5 bases from V and 10 from J, leaving 24 bases between them. The CDR3 extends over 16 amino acids.

The V and J genes are TRBV2 and TRBJ2-7; TRBD2 matches at 10 bases. CDR3 length: 15 residues. Germline V lookup: CDR1 SNHLY, CDR2 FYNNEI. With V trimmed by 7 bases and J by 5 bases, 11 bases remained unmatched. DNA of the CDR3: TGTGCCAGCAAACCAGCGGGGGGGTTTTACGACGAGCAGTACTTC. Its protein is CASKPAGGFYDEQYF.

The V gene is TRBV9, the J gene TRBJ2-7; TRBD2 agrees at 7 bases. This CDR3 is built from 15 residues. Germline loops: CDR1 SGDLS, CDR2 YYNGEE. With V trimmed by 2 bases and J by 0 bases, 5 bases remained unmatched. CDR3 amino acids: CASSVSAGYSYEQYF. Written as DNA, the CDR3 is TGTGCCAGCAGCGTCTCAGCGGGATACTCCTACGAGCAGTACTTC.

The genes are TRBV4-1 and TRBJ1-1; D possibly corresponds to TRBD1 (6 bases). CDR1 and CDR2 (germline): MGHRA, YSYEKL. V gave up 1 base and J gave up 0 bases, with 9 bases separating them. This CDR3 spans 15 amino acids. CDR3 loop: CASSQGYRVNTEAFF. CDR3 nucleotide sequence: TGCGCCAGCAGCCAAGGGTACAGGGTGAACACTGAAGCTTTCTTT.

This clone was picked up one time. The rearrangement links TRBV5-5 to TRBJ1-4, with no clear D. CDR1 and CDR2 (germline): SGHKS, YYEKEE (reference sequence). V lost 0 bases, J lost 14 bases, and 14 bases lay in between. The CDR3 has 13 residues. CDR3 amino acids: CASSLDIIGPLFF. In DNA, the CDR3 is TGTGCCAGCAGCTTGGATATAATCGGTCCCCTGTTTTTT.

This clone was detected once. The chain uses TRBV6-5 and TRBJ1-2; no clear D. Germline CDR1 MNHEY, CDR2 SVGAGI. Trimming removed 0 bases from V and 2 bases from J, with 10 bases in between. The CDR3 contains 15 residues. The CDR3 loop reads CASSYSGYRNYGYTF. The CDR3 coding sequence is TGTGCCAGCAGTTACTCCGGCTATCGGAACTATGGCTACACCTTC.

The chain has TRBV10-1 and TRBJ2-3; D uncertain. V lost 2 bases and J 1 base, leaving 4 bases between the germline ends. CDR1 WNHNN and CDR2 SYGVQD come from the germline V gene (reference sequence). The CDR3 extends over 13 amino acids. Here the CDR3 reads CASSELGTDTQYF. The CDR3 nucleotides are TGCGCCAGCAGTGAGCTGGGCACAGATACGCAGTATTTT.

The rearrangement joins TRBV10-3 to TRBJ1-2; no clear D. V was cut by 10 bases and J by 4 bases, with 10 bases left in between. This CDR3 comprises 11 residues. Germline CDR1 and CDR2: ENHRY and SYGVKD. CDR3 DNA sequence: TGTGCCACCCGGGAGTCCTATGGCTACACCTTC. Translation: CATRESYGYTF.

A few counts support this clone. The J gene is TRBJ2-1, the V gene TRBV5-4; D is possibly TRBD2 (5 bases). Germline V gene data show CDR1 as SGHNT and CDR2 as YYREEE (reference sequence). The length of the CDR3 is 15 residues. V was trimmed by 0 bases and J by 8 bases, leaving 15 bases between them. CDR3 sequence (DNA): TGTGCCAGCAGCTTGGATCGGCTCCCCGGGGATGAGCAGTTCTTC. As protein: CASSLDRLPGDEQFF.

The gene calls are TRBV27 and TRBJ2-1, with D possibly matching TRBD2 (6 bases). Germline values: CDR1 MNHEY, CDR2 SMNVEV (reference sequence). The CDR3 runs to 17 residues. Deletions cut 1 base from V and 0 bases from J, with 13 bases between. CDR3 nucleotides: TGTGCCAGCAGTTTATTTCCGGCGGGAAGCTCCTACAATGAGCAGTTCTTC. Its protein product is CASSLFPAGSSYNEQFF.

Judged by abundance, this clone is medium-sized (0.01 to 0.1%). V usage is TRBV28 and J usage is TRBJ2-7; 8 bases line up with TRBD1. CDR1 is MDHEN and CDR2 is SYDVKM in the germline V gene. The CDR3 consists of 12 residues. Germline trimming cut 7 bases from V and 6 bases from J; bases unmatched to any gene: 5. CDR3 in amino acids: CASTETGAEQYF. The CDR3 DNA sequence: TGTGCCAGCACCGAGACAGGGGCCGAGCAGTACTTC.

The V and J genes are TRBV6-9 and TRBJ1-2; D might be TRBD1 (5 bases). Trimming removed 3 bases at V and 7 bases at J, with 12 bases between. Germline assignment: CDR1 MNHGY and CDR2 SVAAGI. This CDR3 comprises 13 residues. This CDR3 is CASSYGRTRGYTF. The CDR3 DNA sequence: TGTGCCAGCAGTTACGGTCGGACACGTGGCTACACCTTC.